This is a list of T cell receptor beta chains from one sample in a study of a mutant IDH1 vaccine in newly diagnosed glioma. TCRdb's table, derived via immunoSEQ multiplex PCR, lists solely in-frame clones and lacks some. Of around 70,000 clones detected, around 87% appear once; the ten largest clones hold about 2%. These receptors lack a known antigen. The sequences come from PBMCs, collected from a glioma patient whose treatment included an IDH1 peptide vaccine. The source of these receptors is a young man with glioma. Both conserved end residues are part of each CDR3. The D gene is left open where the match is weak.

D: TRBD1
J: TRBJ1-2
V: TRBV6-1
length: 14
DNA: TGTGCCAGCATGGGGACAGGGGCCGTGGGGGGCTACACCTTC
CDR3: CASMGTGAVGGYTF

D: NA
J: TRBJ2-3
V: TRBV29-1
length: 16
DNA: TGCAGCGTTGATGGGGTTTTGGGTACTAGCACAGATACGCAGTATTTT
CDR3: CSVDGVLGTSTDTQYF

D: NA
J: TRBJ2-1
V: TRBV7-9
length: 14
DNA: TGTGCCAGCAGCTTAGACCGCTCCTACAATGAGCAGTTCTTC
CDR3: CASSLDRSYNEQFF

D: TRBD2
J: TRBJ2-1
V: TRBV7-2
length: 14
DNA: TGTGCCAGCAGCCCCGGGACTAGCGGGGGCCGGGAGTTCTTC
CDR3: CASSPGTSGGREFF

D: TRBD2
J: TRBJ2-3
V: TRBV12-5
length: 15
DNA: TGTGCTAGCGCCTCGTATACGGGAGGGTCAGATACGCAGTATTTT
CDR3: CASASYTGGSDTQYF

D: NA
J: TRBJ2-1
V: TRBV9
length: 17
DNA: TGTGCCAGCAGCTTAACGTCGCGGGCCGGGGGTAACAATGAGCAGTTCTTC
CDR3: CASSLTSRAGGNNEQFF

D: NA
J: TRBJ1-1
V: TRBV9
length: 15
DNA: TGTGCCAGCAGCTCAGAGGGGGGGCGAACCACTGAAGCTTTCTTT
CDR3: CASSSEGGRTTEAFF

D: NA
J: TRBJ2-7
V: TRBV5-4
length: 13
DNA: TGTGCCAGCAGCCCCGGACTCACCTACGAGCAGTACTTC
CDR3: CASSPGLTYEQYF

D: NA
J: TRBJ2-2
V: TRBV19
length: 12
DNA: TGTGCCAGTAGTATTGGAAGTTGGGAGCTGTTTTTT
CDR3: CASSIGSWELFF

D: NA
J: TRBJ1-6
V: TRBV6-1
length: 15
DNA: TGTGCCAGCAGTGAAAGCAGAAAGAATAATTCACCCCTCCACTTT
CDR3: CASSESRKNNSPLHF

D: NA
J: TRBJ1-4
V: TRBV27
length: 14
DNA: TGTGCCAGCAGTTGGGGGGGGACTAATGAAAAACTGTTTTTT
CDR3: CASSWGGTNEKLFF